Sequencing of this T cell receptor beta chain was carried out in a study of graft-versus-host responses after intestinal transplantation. Turning to the study itself: Among the recipients, transplants were multivisceral, liver-intestinal, or isolated intestinal.

Trimming took 6 bases from V and 3 from J; bases not matched to a gene: 7. Germline loops: CDR1 MNHEY, CDR2 SMNVEV (reference sequence). The CDR3 loop spans 15 amino acids. Assay used: immunoSEQ multiplex PCR; TCRdb lists only in-frame clones, some missing. Counted here are under 100,000 clones, approximately 92% occurring once; the ten biggest clones make up about 1.1%. With respect to this clone: Its cognate antigen is unknown.

The chain is built from TRBV27 and TRBJ2-5, with 10 bases fitting TRBD1. The sample was unstimulated CD8+ T cells sorted from spleen or lymph node cells, taken before transplant. The sequence was obtained from a human donor who was the organ donor for an intestinal transplant. In DNA form, the CDR3 reads TGTGCCAGCAGATCCATCGGGACAGGGGAAGAGACCCAGTACTTC. It is translated as CASRSIGTGEETQYF.